Presented here are 27 T cell receptor beta chains from one specimen sequenced in a study of CD8+CD57+ T cells in acquired aplastic anemia. According to the study, genomic DNA was the template for TCR beta VDJ and CDR3 profiling. Via MiXCR, TCRdb re-called the reads, giving one row per CDR3 protein. The sample carries about 40,000 distinct CDR3 sequences, approximately 63% recorded once. Patients picked for sequencing had shown CD8+CD57+ cell expansion detected by flow cytometry. Sequencing was carried out using sorted CD4+, CD8+, or CD8+CD57+ T cells (not recorded which) from PBMCs. Receptor source: a human donor with aplastic anemia.

This clonotype was seen ten or more times. This rearrangement joins TRBV19 to TRBJ1-5; the D is unclear. CDR3 size: 14 residues. CDR1 and CDR2 (germline): LNHDA, SQIVND (reference sequence). V lost 4 bases, J lost 0 bases, and 7 bases lay in between. CDR3 in DNA: TGTGCCAGTAGTACCACAGATAGCAATCAGCCCCAGCATTTT. Translated, it gives CASSTTDSNQPQHF.

This clonotype was detected many times. A clone one base away is much larger, so this may be a read error. V and J are TRBV7-9 and TRBJ1-5; D is undetermined. Per germline, CDR1 SEHNR and CDR2 FQNEAQ (reference sequence). The CDR3 is 13 amino acids. CDR3 DNA sequence: TGTGCCATCAGCCTGGGTAGGGATCAGCCCCAGCATTTT. Encoded protein: CAISLGRDQPQHF. The full variable domain, completed using reference TRBV7-9 and TRBJ1-5, is DTGVSQNPRHKITKRGQNVTFRCDPISEHNRLYWYRQTLGQGPEFLTYFQNEAQLEKSRLLSDRFSAERPKGSFSTLEIQRTEQGDSAMYLCAISLGRDQPQHFGDGTRLSIL.

This clonotype was picked up a small number of times. V is TRBV10-1 and J is TRBJ2-5; 7 nucleotides align to TRBD2. This CDR3 contains 16 residues. The ends lost 6 bases at V and 2 bases at J; junction bases unmatched: 12. The germline gives CDR1 WNHNN, CDR2 SYGVQD (reference sequence). The CDR3 spells CASSGPGGGTQETQYF. CDR3 DNA sequence: TGCGCCAGCAGCGGTCCTGGGGGGGGGACGCAAGAGACCCAGTACTTC.

About this clonotype: Without the conserved terminal phenylalanine or tryptophan, this CDR3 likely stems from a read error. The DNA is omitted, as the CDR3 cannot be located on it reliably, and the CDR3 follows TCRdb's listing. The V gene is TRBV7-8, the J gene TRBJ2-7; the D call in the table, TRBD2, was not verified against the DNA. Germline CDR1 reads SGHVS; CDR2 reads FQNEAQ. The CDR3 is 13 residues long, counting both termini. The chain's CDR3 is CASSSELGLAGVG.

The chain links TRBV15 to TRBJ2-7; a weak D match, TRBD2 (5 bases). The CDR3 spans 13 residues. Between the trimmed V and J ends, which lost 10 bases and 6 bases, there was a span of 19 bases. Germline V gene sequence: CDR1 LNHNV, CDR2 YYDKDF (reference sequence). CDR3 protein: CAIGLGISREQYF. The CDR3 DNA reads TGTGCCATCGGACTCGGTATTTCACGCGAGCAGTACTTC.

Worth noting for this clonotype: This may stem from a read error, because a much larger clone lies one nucleotide away. The chain employs TRBV28 and TRBJ1-5; unclear D gene. Trimming removed 6 bases from V and 6 bases from J, with 6 bases in between. The V gene's germline CDR1 is MDHEN and CDR2 SYDVKM. The CDR3 is 11 residues long. The CDR3 protein is CASREGQPQHF. CDR3 nucleotides: TGTGCCAGCAGGGAGGGTCAGCCCCAGCATTTT.

This clonotype occurred many times. V usage is TRBV20-1 and J usage is TRBJ2-7; 8 positions agree with TRBD1. This CDR3 has 13 amino acids. In germline, CDR1 is DFQATT, CDR2 SNEGSKA (reference sequence). Trimming took 2 bases from V and 3 from J; bases not matched to a gene: 3. The CDR3 reads CSARPTGGYEQYF. As DNA, the CDR3 is TGCAGTGCTAGACCAACAGGGGGCTACGAGCAGTACTTC.

On this clonotype itself: A much larger clone lies one base from this, so it may be a read error. V is TRBV5-1 and J is TRBJ1-2, with 8 nucleotides matching TRBD1. CDR1 and CDR2 (germline): SGHRS, YFSETQ. CDR3 size: 17 residues. The CDR3 nucleotides read TGCGCCAGAAGCTGGCTGACAGGGGCCCTAGCTAACTATGGCTACACCTTC. As protein: CARSWLTGALANYGYTF. The variable domain in full, completed from reference TRBV5-1 and TRBJ1-2, reads KAGVTQTPRYLIKTRGQQVTLSCSPISGHRSVSWYQQTPGQGLQFLFEYFSETQRNKGNFPGRFSGRQFSNSRSEMNVSTLELGDSALYLCARSWLTGALANYGYTFGSGTRLTVV.

This clonotype was recorded a few times. The chain recombines TRBV2 with TRBJ2-2; D possibly corresponds to TRBD1 (8 bases). The CDR3 consists of 20 residues. Germline V lookup: CDR1 SNHLY, CDR2 FYNNEI. Trimming took 6 bases from V and 4 from J, leaving 30 bases between them. The CDR3 sequence: CASRGPLTGDIGGTTGELFF. In DNA form, the CDR3 reads TGTGCCAGCAGGGGACCGCTGACAGGGGATATCGGGGGGACCACCGGGGAGCTGTTTTTT.

In nucleotides, the CDR3 is TGCAGCGTTGTGTATGAGTGGAGCTCCTACGAGCAGTACTTC. Translating it yields CSVVYEWSSYEQYF. The rearrangement uses TRBV29-1 and TRBJ2-7; D not certain. V was clipped by 4 bases and J by 0 bases, with 13 bases between them. Germline V lookup: CDR1 SQVTM, CDR2 ANQGSEA. There are 14 residues in the CDR3.

The chain uses TRBV4-1 and TRBJ1-3, with a possible D match to TRBD1 (5 bases). Germline values: CDR1 MGHRA, CDR2 YSYEKL. The germline V and J ends were trimmed by 3 bases and 0 bases, with 9 bases remaining between them. The CDR3 length is 15 residues. CDR3 sequence reads: CASSHRGDSGNTIYF. The CDR3 DNA is TGCGCCAGCAGCCACCGGGGGGACTCTGGAAACACCATATATTTT.

This clonotype appeared many times. This chain links TRBV20-1 with TRBJ1-5; TRBD1 matches 9 bases. Trimming removed 6 bases from V and 5 bases from J; junction bases left unmatched: 11. The germline V gene encodes CDR1 DFQATT and CDR2 SNEGSKA (reference sequence). CDR3 length: 15 amino acids. DNA for the CDR3: TGCAGTGCCACCCCCCGGGACAGGGATCATCAGCCCCAGCATTTT. It specifies CSATPRDRDHQPQHF.

The CDR3 sequence: CASSVEGLSTDTQYF. In DNA, the CDR3 is TGTGCCAGCAGCGTAGAAGGATTAAGCACAGATACGCAGTATTTT. This sequence joins TRBV9 and TRBJ2-3; D not resolved. CDR1 SGDLS and CDR2 YYNGEE come from the germline V gene. V lost 0 bases and J 0 bases, leaving 8 bases between the germline ends. The CDR3 runs to 15 residues.

Only a few counts were recorded for this clonotype. The CDR3 region is CATSRDRGQLTEAFF. The CDR3 DNA reads as TGTGCCACCAGCAGAGATCGCGGGCAGCTCACTGAAGCTTTCTTT. J is TRBJ1-1 and V is TRBV15; no reliable D call. With 0 bases removed from V and 4 bases from J, the gap between germline ends came to 12 bases. Germline CDR1 is LNHNV and CDR2 is YYDKDF (reference sequence). The CDR3 covers 15 residues.

In the case of this clonotype: At one end the junction does not follow the germline gene, possibly because of a read error. The rearrangement uses TRBV7-6 and TRBJ1-2; D is ambiguous. This CDR3 region has 11 residues. Germline V gives CDR1 SGHVS, CDR2 FNYEAQ. The CDR3 is CASTLAYGYTF. The CDR3, as DNA: TGTGCCAGCACCTTAGCCTATGGCTACACCTTC.

The rearrangement joins TRBV15 to TRBJ1-2, with TRBD1 matching over 9 bases. V shed 8 bases and J 3 bases; nucleotides not matched to a gene: 7. The CDR3 length is 14 residues. The V gene's germline CDR1 is LNHNV and CDR2 YYDKDF (reference sequence). Here the CDR3 DNA reads TGTGCCACCTCCAGACAGGGGGAGGACTATGGCTACACCTTC. This sequence encodes CATSRQGEDYGYTF.

This sequence joins TRBV20-1 and TRBJ1-2, with 8 bases lining up with TRBD1. CDR1 DFQATT and CDR2 SNEGSKA come from the germline V gene (reference sequence). V lost 5 bases and J lost 4; bases outside the gene matches: 15. The CDR3 has 16 residues. This chain's CDR3 is CSAPISLGQAAYGYTF. The CDR3, as DNA: TGCAGTGCTCCAATCAGCCTGGGACAGGCGGCCTATGGCTACACCTTC.

This clonotype was seen a few times. Here the CDR3 DNA reads TGTGCCAGTGGGGACGGGAACACTGAAGCTTTCTTT. It yields the protein CASGDGNTEAFF. The gene calls are TRBV19 and TRBJ1-1, with D perhaps matching TRBD1 (5 bases). Germline CDR1 reads LNHDA; CDR2 reads SQIVND (reference sequence). Trimming removed 8 bases from V and 1 base from J, with 8 bases in between. The length of the CDR3 is 12 residues.

This clonotype was detected ten times or more. The genes are TRBV19 and TRBJ1-4, with no clear D. V lost 8 bases to trimming and J lost 6 bases, with 7 bases between them. The CDR3 length is 11 residues. CDR1 LNHDA and CDR2 SQIVND come from the germline V gene (reference sequence). Written as DNA, the CDR3 is TGTGCCAGTCGAGATGATGAAAAACTGTTTTTT. Translated, it gives CASRDDEKLFF. Full variable domain (missing parts from reference TRBV19 and TRBJ1-4): DGGITQSPKYLFRKEGQNVTLSCEQNLNHDAMYWYRQDPGQGLRLIYYSQIVNDFQKGDIAEGYSVSREKKESFPLTVTSAQKNPTAFYLCASRDDEKLFFGSGTQLSVL.

This chain connects TRBV7-8 to TRBJ2-7, with a weak D call TRBD2 (7 bases). The ends were cut back, 1 base at V and 0 bases at J, with 10 bases in the middle. CDR1 SGHVS and CDR2 FQNEAQ come from the germline V gene. The CDR3 covers 15 residues. CDR3 sequence: CASSLVGGPSYEQYF. The CDR3 DNA reads as TGTGCCAGCAGCTTAGTGGGGGGGCCCTCCTACGAGCAGTACTTC. Full variable domain (outside the CDR3, taken from reference TRBV7-8 and TRBJ2-7): GAGVSQSPRYKVAKRGQDVALRCDPISGHVSLFWYQQALGQGPEFLTYFQNEAQLDKSGLPSDRFFAERPEGSVSTLKIQRTQQEDSAVYLCASSLVGGPSYEQYFGPGTRLTVT.

This clonotype was seen a few times. A much larger clone is a single base away; this may be a read error. The chain links TRBV6-1 to TRBJ2-7; 9 bases are shared with TRBD2. This CDR3 has 15 amino acids. Germline CDR1 reads MNHNS; CDR2 reads SASEGT. CDR3 nucleotide sequence: TGTGCCCGCAGTGAGGAGACTAGCGGAGCCTACGAGCAGTACTTC. This translates into CARSEETSGAYEQYF.

Concerning this clonotype: An end of the junction does not agree with germline; a read error may underlie this. The chain combines TRBV29-1 with TRBJ2-3; perhaps TRBD1 as D (6 bases). Looked up from germline, CDR1 is SQVTM and CDR2 is ANQGSEA. The CDR3 is made up of 13 amino acids. The CDR3 protein is CSGEKGGTDTQYF. Written as DNA, the CDR3 is TGCAGCGGTGAAAAGGGGGGCACAGATACGCAGTATTTT.

The sample holds many counts of this clonotype. The chain joins TRBV19 to TRBJ1-6, with 7 bases matching TRBD1. The germline V gene encodes CDR1 LNHDA and CDR2 SQIVND (reference sequence). CDR3 length equals 13 residues. V shed 10 bases, J shed 9 bases, and the junction held 9 bases outside the gene matches. The CDR3 DNA is TGTGCCACCCGGGGGGCAGGGGGTTCACCCCTCCACTTT. Its protein product is CATRGAGGSPLHF.

The rearrangement links TRBV5-6 to TRBJ1-2, with 10 bases fitting TRBD1. After removal of 0 bases from V and 8 bases from J, the junction contained 16 bases not matched to a gene. Germline V lookup: CDR1 SGHDT, CDR2 YYEEEE. The CDR3 contains 18 residues. The CDR3, as DNA: TGTGCCAGCAGCTTGGTTGTGACAGGGGGCGCGGTGGCTCAAGGCTACACCTTC. It translates to CASSLVVTGGAVAQGYTF.

The chain uses TRBV2 and TRBJ1-5, with D possibly matching TRBD1 (5 bases). V lost 6 bases, J lost 6 bases, and 9 bases lay in between. Looked up from germline, CDR1 is SNHLY and CDR2 is FYNNEI. The CDR3 runs 12 residues. CDR3 DNA sequence: TGTGCCAGCAGAGGTGGGGGTCAGCCCCAGCATTTT. Encoded protein: CASRGGGQPQHF.

J is TRBJ2-7 and V is TRBV29-1; D could derive from TRBD1 or TRBD2 (5 bases each). CDR3 length equals 13 residues. Germline-derived CDR1 and CDR2 are SQVTM and ANQGSEA. V was pared by 4 bases and J by 3 bases, with 13 bases between. The CDR3 loop reads CSVGSGAIYEQYF. The DNA for the CDR3 is TGCAGCGTTGGATCCGGGGCCATCTACGAGCAGTACTTC.

This clonotype was counted a single time. The chain combines TRBV2 with TRBJ2-2, with TRBD1 matching over 9 bases. Trimming removed 5 bases from V and 7 bases from J; junction bases left unmatched: 5. The V gene's germline CDR1 is SNHLY and CDR2 FYNNEI. This CDR3 is 14 amino acids long. The CDR3 here is CASSSDRGSGELFF. In DNA, the CDR3 is TGTGCCAGCAGTTCGGACAGGGGTAGCGGGGAGCTGTTTTTT.